The 18 T cell receptor beta chains in this list originate from one sample, sequenced in a study of blood T cell repertoires in COVID-19. The repertoire was sequenced with immunoSEQ multiplex PCR; TCRdb's copy has only in-frame clones and lacks some. In the table there are nearly 95,000 clones, over 75% of which are singletons. The specimen was peripheral blood. These TCRs come from a human donor with acute or convalescent COVID-19. The donor label of this sample is uncertain.

The V gene is TRBV21-1, the J gene TRBJ2-4; the D segment call TRBD1 is taken from the table without a DNA check. TRBV21-1 is deemed a pseudogene. The CDR3 covers 17 residues. CDR3 sequence: CASRTGPDRGLKNIQYF. The CDR3 DNA sequence: TGTGCCAGCAGAACTGGGCCGGACAGGGGGCTAAAAAACATTCAGTACTTC.

This clone was found once. The chain has TRBV19 and TRBJ1-4, with D perhaps TRBD1 (6 bases). Germline V CDR1 and CDR2: LNHDA, SQIVND (reference sequence). The CDR3 spans 16 residues. V was cut by 6 bases and J by 6 bases, with 20 bases left in between. The CDR3: CASRDTLQTGYEKLFF. The CDR3 coding sequence is TGTGCCAGTAGGGACACTCTACAGACAGGATATGAAAAACTGTTTTTT.

This clone occurred a few times. V is TRBV7-2 and J is TRBJ1-4; D uncertain. The CDR3 has 14 residues. Between the trimmed V and J ends, which lost 0 bases and 7 bases, there was a span of 9 bases. CDR1 and CDR2 (germline): SGHTA, FQGNSA. The CDR3 region is CASSLALPPEKLFF. CDR3 sequence (DNA): TGTGCCAGCAGCTTAGCTCTCCCCCCTGAAAAACTGTTTTTT.

The V and J genes are TRBV5-6 and TRBJ2-1, with D perhaps matching TRBD2 (5 bases). Germline V gene lookup returns CDR1 SGHDT and CDR2 YYEEEE. With 4 bases removed from V and 6 bases from J, the gap between germline ends came to 17 bases. The CDR3 extends over 15 amino acids. CDR3 DNA: TGTGCCAGCAGCGAAGAGTGGCGCCGGGGCAATGAGCAGTTCTTC. Amino acids: CASSEEWRRGNEQFF.

The chain recombines TRBV9 with TRBJ2-1, with 9 bases identical to TRBD1. The CDR3 runs 16 residues. V was clipped by 3 bases and J by 1 base; unmatched bases: 5. In germline, CDR1 is SGDLS, CDR2 YYNGEE. The CDR3 DNA reads as TGTGCCAGCAGCGGGGGACAGGGAAATTCCTACAATGAGCAGTTCTTC. Its translation: CASSGGQGNSYNEQFF.

This clone was recorded once. This rearrangement joins TRBV10-2 to TRBJ2-1; 13 bases fit TRBD2. V dropped 6 bases and J dropped 9; count of bases not matched to a gene: 5. Germline V lookup: CDR1 WSHSY, CDR2 SAAADI. The CDR3 covers 14 residues. The CDR3 spells CASRTSGGGGEQFF. The CDR3 DNA is TGCGCCAGCAGAACTAGCGGGGGGGGTGGTGAGCAGTTCTTC.

V is TRBV11-2 and J is TRBJ1-1; TRBD1 might be the D (6 bases). Germline V gene lookup returns CDR1 SGHAT and CDR2 FQNNGV. CDR3 length: 13 residues. V was cut by 5 bases and J by 2 bases, with 9 bases left in between. As DNA, the CDR3 is TGTGCCAGCAGCACGGGACAAAACACTGAAGCTTTCTTT. Its translation: CASSTGQNTEAFF.

This clone occurred once. The chain employs TRBV19 and TRBJ2-7, with D possibly being TRBD1 (6 bases). CDR1 is LNHDA, CDR2 SQIVND, per germline (reference sequence). Trimming stripped 3 bases from V and 2 bases from J, with 11 bases between. This CDR3 is 14 amino acids long. The CDR3 loop is CASSIGRGPYEQYF. DNA for the CDR3: TGTGCCAGTAGTATCGGCAGGGGACCCTACGAGCAGTACTTC.

The V and J genes are TRBV6-1 and TRBJ2-7; 7 bases fit TRBD2. The CDR3 sequence is 15 residues long. Germline V gene lookup returns CDR1 MNHNS and CDR2 SASEGT. Trimming cost V 1 base and J 4 bases; bases outside gene matches: 7. CDR3 sequence reads: CASSEGLADTYEQYF. The CDR3 DNA reads as TGTGCCAGCAGTGAAGGGCTAGCGGACACTTACGAGCAGTACTTC.

The genes are TRBV23-1 and TRBJ1-2, with TRBD1 matching over 7 bases. TRBV23-1 qualifies as an ORF whose function is uncertain. This CDR3 has 19 amino acids. The V gene end was trimmed by 9 bases and the J gene end by 1 base; junction bases not matched to a gene: 23. The chain's CDR3 is CASSIGWTGARFFNYGYTF. The CDR3 DNA sequence: TGCGCCAGTTCGATCGGGTGGACAGGAGCGCGATTCTTTAACTATGGCTACACCTTC.

This rearrangement joins TRBV28 to TRBJ1-5, with D hard to call. V lost 3 bases to trimming and J lost 3 bases, with 15 bases between them. Germline V gene sequence: CDR1 MDHEN, CDR2 SYDVKM. The CDR3 runs to 16 residues. The CDR3 DNA reads TGTGCCAGCAGTTTGAGCGGGTTGAATTTCAATCAGCCCCAGCATTTT. As protein: CASSLSGLNFNQPQHF.

The chain couples TRBV19 to TRBJ1-3, with D unresolved. Germline assignment: CDR1 LNHDA and CDR2 SQIVND (reference sequence). V was trimmed by 9 bases and J by 1 base, leaving 16 bases between them. There are 15 residues in the CDR3. CDR3 in amino acids: CASHMVSSSGNTIYF. In nucleotides, the CDR3 is TGTGCCAGCCACATGGTATCTAGTTCTGGAAACACCATATATTTT.

The V gene is TRBV3-1 (or the pseudogene TRBV3-2), the J gene TRBJ2-1; D is unclear. Germline V gene lookup returns CDR1 LGHDT and CDR2 YNNKEL (reference sequence). This CDR3 contains 13 residues. V lost 3 bases to trimming and J lost 5 bases, with 8 bases between them. The chain's CDR3 is CASSHNSNNEQFF. CDR3 nucleotide sequence: TGTGCCAGCAGCCACAACAGTAACAATGAGCAGTTCTTC.

The rearrangement links TRBV10-2 to TRBJ2-7; D not resolved. V lost 4 bases and J 5 bases, leaving 9 bases between the germline ends. There are 12 residues in the CDR3. Germline V gene lookup returns CDR1 WSHSY and CDR2 SAAADI. As DNA, the CDR3 is TGCGCCAGCAGTGGTGAGCCCGACGAGCAGTACTTC. This gives the protein CASSGEPDEQYF.

The V call is TRBV10-2, the J call TRBJ2-3, with unresolved D. This CDR3 contains 13 residues. CDR1 and CDR2 from the germline V gene are WSHSY and SAAADI. The ends were cut back, 8 bases at V and 3 bases at J, with 12 bases in the middle. CDR3 in amino acids: CASVFTPTDTQYF. CDR3 DNA sequence: TGCGCCAGCGTTTTTACTCCTACAGATACGCAGTATTTT.

The gene calls are TRBV5-6 and TRBJ1-2, with 9 bases aligning to TRBD1. Germline V gene sequence: CDR1 SGHDT, CDR2 YYEEEE. The J segment lost 4 bases and the V segment lost 4 bases, leaving 8 bases of the junction unmatched. The CDR3 runs 15 residues. CDR3 protein: CASSTPGQGGYGYTF. CDR3 coding DNA: TGTGCCAGCAGCACCCCGGGACAGGGTGGCTATGGCTACACCTTC.

The table lists this clone with a few counts. The rearrangement joins TRBV18 to TRBJ2-3, with D uncertain. The germline V gene has CDR1 KGHSH and CDR2 LQKENI. The CDR3 length is 15 residues. Trimming took 0 bases from V and 2 from J, leaving 9 bases between them. CDR3 amino acids: CASSPPKGVTDTQYF. CDR3 in DNA: TGTGCCAGCTCACCACCCAAAGGAGTCACAGATACGCAGTATTTT.

The chain couples TRBV5-5 to TRBJ2-1, with 12 bases fitting TRBD2. Germline V gene lookup returns CDR1 SGHKS and CDR2 YYEKEE (reference sequence). With V trimmed by 1 base and J by 6 bases, 5 bases remained unmatched. The CDR3 sequence is 16 residues long. In nucleotides, the CDR3 is TGTGCCAGCAGCTTGTCGGCTAGCGGGGGGGGCAATGAGCAGTTCTTC. This gives the protein CASSLSASGGGNEQFF.